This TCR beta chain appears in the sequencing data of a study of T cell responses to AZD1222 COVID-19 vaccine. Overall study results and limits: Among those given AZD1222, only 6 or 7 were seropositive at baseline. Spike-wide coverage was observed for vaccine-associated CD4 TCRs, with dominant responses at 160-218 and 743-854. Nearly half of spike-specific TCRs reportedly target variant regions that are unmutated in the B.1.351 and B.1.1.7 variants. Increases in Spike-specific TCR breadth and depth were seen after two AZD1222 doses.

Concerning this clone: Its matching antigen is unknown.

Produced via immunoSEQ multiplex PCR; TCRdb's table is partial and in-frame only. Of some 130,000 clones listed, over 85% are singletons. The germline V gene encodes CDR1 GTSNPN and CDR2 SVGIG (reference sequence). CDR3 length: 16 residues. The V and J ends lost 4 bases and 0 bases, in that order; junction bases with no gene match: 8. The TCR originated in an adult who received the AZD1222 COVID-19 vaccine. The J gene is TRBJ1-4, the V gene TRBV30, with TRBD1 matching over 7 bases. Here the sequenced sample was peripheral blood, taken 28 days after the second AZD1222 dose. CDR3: CAWTAVTGSTNEKLFF. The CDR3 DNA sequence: TGTGCCTGGACCGCCGTGACAGGGTCAACTAATGAAAAACTGTTTTTT.